This TCR beta chain was captured in a study of STAT5B mutations in CD4+ large granular lymphocyte leukemia. Study results and caveats: No patients shared main leukemic clonotypes, though about 26% appeared at low frequency elsewhere. TRBV06-family usage was enriched in top patient clones (8/27) versus controls (2/35). Without putative leukemic clones, patient CD4-sorted repertoires remained more clonal than healthy CD4+ repertoires. Higher CD4+ than CD8+ T-LGLL clonality might reflect small sample size.

Concerning this clone itself: Its target is unknown.

Germline CDR1 is MNHEY and CDR2 is SMNVEV (reference sequence). The trim removed 3 bases at V and 3 bases at J, leaving 5 bases unmatched. CDR3 length: 15 residues. Method: immunoSEQ multiplex PCR; TCRdb's copy keeps in-frame clones and lacks some. The sample holds 25,000 to 35,000 clones, 85% to 90% seen once. The clonotype originates from a human donor in good health. This chain uses TRBV27 with TRBJ1-5; TRBD1 matches at 7 bases. Sequencing was performed on CD4+ T cells from blood buffy coats. CDR3 residues: CASSFSGTANQPQHF. The CDR3 DNA sequence: TGTGCCAGCAGTTTCTCCGGGACAGCCAATCAGCCCCAGCATTTT.